A single sample gave rise to the 13 T cell receptor beta chains below, sequenced in a study of CD8+CD57+ T cells in acquired aplastic anemia. CDR3 and TCR beta VDJ profiling relied on genomic DNA as the template. TCRdb independently ran MiXCR on the reads; one entry per CDR3 protein. The sample has about 210,000 distinct CDR3 sequences, roughly 35% seen once. Sequencing was performed on sorted CD4+, CD8+, or CD8+CD57+ T cells (not recorded which) from PBMCs. Every receptor here comes from a human donor in good health, serving as a control.

V is TRBV10-3 and J is TRBJ2-7, with TRBD2 identical over 9 bases. CDR3 length equals 18 residues. V lost 7 bases, J lost 3 bases, and 19 bases stayed unmatched. Germline V CDR1 and CDR2: ENHRY, SYGVKD. The chain's CDR3 is CAITPHRVDSGSYYEQYF. CDR3 DNA sequence: TGTGCCATCACCCCCCATCGGGTGGATAGCGGGAGCTACTACGAGCAGTACTTC.

This chain uses TRBV3-1 with TRBJ2-7, with 13 bases identical to TRBD2. Near its end, the DNA agrees better with TRBJ2-1, so the J call may be wrong. The CDR3 runs to 18 residues. The germline CDR1 and CDR2 sequences are LGHDT and YNNKEL (reference sequence). The CDR3 spells CASSRTPGTSGDSGEQFF. CDR3 DNA: TGTGCCAGCAGCCGAACCCCAGGGACTAGCGGGGACAGCGGTGAGCAGTTCTTC.

This clonotype was recorded at least ten times. V is TRBV10-2 and J is TRBJ1-1; D unresolved. This CDR3 comprises 15 residues. Per the germline V gene, CDR1 is WSHSY and CDR2 is SAAADI. V was trimmed by 3 bases and J by 1 base, leaving 12 bases between them. CDR3 sequence reads: CASSDSLEGNTEAFF. For the CDR3, the DNA is TGCGCCAGCAGTGACTCCCTGGAAGGGAACACTGAAGCTTTCTTT.

This clonotype showed up many times. This chain connects TRBV5-6 to TRBJ2-5, with TRBD1 matching 9 bases. The CDR3 has 15 residues. J lost 4 bases, V lost 0 bases, and 4 bases had no gene match. Germline V gene sequence: CDR1 SGHDT, CDR2 YYEEEE. In DNA form, the CDR3 reads TGTGCCAGCAGCTTGGACAGGGGGCACGGAGAGACCCAGTACTTC. The encoded protein is CASSLDRGHGETQYF.

This clonotype has at least ten counts. The V and J genes are TRBV19 and TRBJ2-7; 7 bases agree with TRBD2. Germline CDR1 LNHDA, CDR2 SQIVND (reference sequence). The ends lost 6 bases at V and 4 bases at J; junction bases unmatched: 12. This CDR3 has 15 amino acids. CDR3 region: CASSRSGEGNYEQYF. The DNA for the CDR3 is TGTGCCAGTAGCCGCTCGGGGGAGGGAAATTACGAGCAGTACTTC.

The chain uses TRBV14 and TRBJ1-2; D not resolved. This CDR3 comprises 12 residues. Germline loops: CDR1 SGHDN, CDR2 FVKESK. Trimming removed 1 base at V and 5 bases at J, with 5 bases between. The chain's CDR3 is CASSQAQYGYTF. The CDR3 bases are TGTGCCAGCAGCCAAGCCCAATATGGCTACACCTTC.

This clonotype occurred a few times. The rearrangement uses TRBV3-1 and TRBJ2-7; TRBD1 or TRBD2 may be the D gene (5 bases each). Germline V gene sequence: CDR1 LGHDT, CDR2 YNNKEL (reference sequence). V lost 1 base, J lost 4 bases, and 17 bases lay in between. This CDR3 comprises 16 residues. The CDR3: CASSQGGWDDFYEQYF. CDR3 in DNA: TGTGCCAGCAGCCAAGGTGGATGGGACGACTTTTACGAGCAGTACTTC.

This clonotype showed up just a few times. J is TRBJ2-7 and V is TRBV9; possible D gene TRBD1, 5 bases. Germline lookup yields CDR1 SGDLS and CDR2 YYNGEE. CDR3 size: 14 residues. V was clipped by 0 bases and J by 6 bases, with 13 bases between them. The CDR3 protein is CASSVGAGRGEQYF. The CDR3, as DNA: TGTGCCAGCAGCGTAGGTGCAGGGCGAGGCGAGCAGTACTTC.

This chain links TRBV7-2 with TRBJ1-5; the match to TRBD1 covers 8 bases. There are 15 residues in the CDR3. CDR1 and CDR2 (germline): SGHTA, FQGNSA. The J segment lost 4 bases and the V segment lost 5 bases, leaving 7 bases of the junction unmatched. Here the CDR3 reads CASSPRTGLNQPQHF. The CDR3 region has the DNA TGTGCCAGCAGCCCCCGGACAGGGCTAAATCAGCCCCAGCATTTT.

About this clonotype itself: Since a much larger clone is just one base distant, this may be a read error. The rearrangement links TRBV5-1 to TRBJ1-2; D is uncertain. Germline assignment: CDR1 SGHRS and CDR2 YFSETQ. The ends were cut back, 4 bases at V and 2 bases at J, with 12 bases in the middle. CDR3 size: 14 residues. The CDR3 DNA reads as TGCGCCAGCAGCCGAGTGTTACAAAACTATGGCTACACCTTC. This gives the protein CASSRVLQNYGYTF.

This chain links TRBV24-1 with TRBJ2-1; 12 bases align to TRBD1. There are 17 residues in the CDR3. V shed 3 bases, J shed 3 bases, and the junction held 5 bases outside the gene matches. Germline CDR1 is KGHDR and CDR2 is SFDVKD. The DNA for the CDR3 is TGTGCCACCAGTGATCTTGGGACAGGGGGCGGCTACAATGAGCAGTTCTTC. This codes for CATSDLGTGGGYNEQFF.

Ten or more counts support this clonotype. The genes are TRBV4-1 and TRBJ1-3, with D possibly matching TRBD1 (5 bases). This CDR3 region has 14 residues. Germline loops: CDR1 MGHRA, CDR2 YSYEKL. Trimming took 6 bases from V and 2 from J, leaving 11 bases between them. CDR3 region: CASSPGTAGNTIYF. Here the CDR3 DNA reads TGCGCCAGCAGTCCCGGGACCGCTGGAAACACCATATATTTT.

This clonotype was detected once. This may come from a read error, since a much larger clone is one base off. V is TRBV11-1 and J is TRBJ2-1; 8 bases match TRBD2. Germline V gene sequence: CDR1 SGHAT, CDR2 FQDESV (reference sequence). The CDR3 runs to 14 residues. The CDR3: CASSAGGIYSEQFF. The CDR3 coding sequence is TGTGCCAGCAGCGCGGGGGGTATCTACAGTGAGCAGTTCTTC.